This TCR beta chain comes out of a study of blood T cell repertoires in COVID-19. Authors' data handling: Amplifying reference gene primers gave estimates of nucleated cell counts. Only in-frame clones appear in the TCRdb table, and some are missing; sequencing was by immunoSEQ multiplex PCR. The V and J calls and clone size are taken from that table; D and trimming were inferred from the DNA. The table records approximately 160,000 clones, 70% to 90% of them present only once. The V gene lost 2 bases and the J gene lost 0 bases, with 8 bases spanning the gap. CDR3 length equals 15 residues. Germline V gene lookup returns CDR1 LGHNA and CDR2 YNFKEQ.

The chain couples TRBV4-2 to TRBJ2-1, with D possibly being TRBD1 (6 bases). The sequence was collected from a man in his fifties or sixties with active or convalescent COVID-19. Material for sequencing was peripheral blood. This CDR3 reads CASSQSGDSYNEQFF. The DNA for the CDR3 is TGTGCCAGCAGCCAATCAGGGGACTCCTACAATGAGCAGTTCTTC.